The source of this TCR beta chain is a study of beta chain features in type 1 diabetes. The study's findings and limits: The study found moderately but significantly shorter TCRB CDR3s in all four CD4+ subsets of Type 1 diabetes patients. Naive, central memory and Treg TCRB repertoires seemed to resemble each other more closely in patients than they did in healthy donors. Short templates might get an advantage during PCR, and this would be equal in patients and controls. Insertions at VDJ junctions were less frequent in type 1 diabetes patients. These patients also deleted more nucleotides at the same junctions.

Via the markers CD45RO/CCR7/CD25/CD127/CD95/CD27, stem cell-like memory, regulatory, central memory and naive CD4+ cells were sorted. CDR1 is LGHNA and CDR2 is YNFKEQ in the germline V gene. Trimming left V 0 bases short and J 5 bases short, with 13 bases between. This CDR3 has 16 residues. Isolated RNA was reverse transcribed in full, so expressed TCRB transcripts were sequenced. Measured with immunoSEQ multiplex PCR; TCRdb has only the in-frame clones, and not every one. This table holds 600,000 to 750,000 clones, over 10% found once. As concerns this clone: Its antigen is not identified.

This chain connects TRBV4-2 to TRBJ1-4; tentatively, D is TRBD1 (6 bases). The specimen was naive CD4+ T cells from blood. This receptor was obtained from a man aged 25-45 years with type 1 diabetes. In DNA, the CDR3 is TGTGCCAGCAGCCAAGATCCCCCAGGGGCGAATGAAAAACTGTTTTTT. Amino acids: CASSQDPPGANEKLFF.